This passage covers 29 T cell receptor beta chains from one sample sequenced in a study of OX40 agonist ivuxolimab in advanced cancers. Generated by immunoSEQ multiplex PCR, the TCRdb table keeps only in-frame clones and is missing some. The table includes nearly 80,000 clones, 70% to 90% detected once. Sequenced here: CD4+ or CD8+ T cells sorted from blood, sampled in a trial of the OX40 agonist ivuxolimab. These receptors originate from an adult with an advanced solid tumor such as melanoma, head and neck, liver or kidney cancer.

The rearrangement uses TRBV7-3 and TRBJ2-5; 7 positions agree with TRBD1. CDR1 and CDR2 from the germline V gene are SGHTA and FQGTGA. This CDR3 has 16 residues. Trimming cost V 5 bases and J 4 bases; bases outside gene matches: 13. CDR3 in amino acids: CASSQRGGALGETQYF. The CDR3 DNA follows: TGTGCCAGCAGCCAACGAGGGGGCGCGTTGGGAGAGACCCAGTACTTC.

The chain has TRBV5-5 and TRBJ2-7, with 10 bases identical to TRBD2. With V trimmed by 4 bases and J by 2 bases, 6 bases remained unmatched. CDR3 length equals 15 residues. The germline CDR1 and CDR2 sequences are SGHKS and YYEKEE (reference sequence). CDR3 amino acids: CASSPVAGGTYEQYF. CDR3 sequence (DNA): TGTGCCAGCAGCCCCGTAGCGGGAGGCACCTACGAGCAGTACTTC.

The chain employs TRBV10-1 and TRBJ1-1; 7 nucleotides match TRBD1. Losses at the gene ends were 6 bases for V and 0 bases for J; bases not matched to a gene: 13. The CDR3 is 17 residues long. The germline gives CDR1 WNHNN, CDR2 SYGVQD (reference sequence). CDR3 residues: CASRTGAVTRMNTEAFF. For the CDR3, the DNA is TGCGCCAGCAGAACAGGGGCGGTAACGAGGATGAACACTGAAGCTTTCTTT.

V usage is TRBV10-1 and J usage is TRBJ1-5; 12 nucleotides align to TRBD1. This CDR3 is 15 amino acids long. CDR1 WNHNN and CDR2 SYGVQD come from the germline V gene (reference sequence). The junction had 2 bases not matched to a gene; V was cut back by 2 bases and J by 6 bases. In nucleotides, the CDR3 is TGCGCCAGCAGTGAGAAGGGACAGGGGGCTCAGCCCCAGCATTTT. It is translated as CASSEKGQGAQPQHF.

This chain links TRBV19 with TRBJ2-1; 7 bases are a match to TRBD2. This CDR3 has 17 amino acids. Germline V gene lookup returns CDR1 LNHDA and CDR2 SQIVND (reference sequence). The V and J ends lost 1 base and 0 bases, in that order; junction bases with no gene match: 6. CDR3 sequence reads: CASSIVGGGSSYNEQFF. Written as DNA, the CDR3 is TGTGCCAGTAGTATAGTGGGCGGGGGAAGCTCCTACAATGAGCAGTTCTTC.

This clone was found a few times. The junction and the germline gene differ at one end; a read error may be behind it. V gene TRBV7-7 combines with J gene TRBJ2-3; 10 bases align to TRBD2. The CDR3 extends over 16 amino acids. CDR1 is SSHAT, CDR2 FNYEAQ, per germline (reference sequence). The CDR3 DNA reads TGTGCTAGCAGCTTAGGAGCGGGAGGGATCACAGATACGCAGTATTTT. This gives the protein CASSLGAGGITDTQYF.

The V and J genes are TRBV7-2 and TRBJ2-1; 12 nucleotides agree with TRBD2. This CDR3 has 15 amino acids. With V trimmed by 1 base and J by 8 bases, 3 bases remained unmatched. CDR1 and CDR2 from the germline V gene are SGHTA and FQGNSA. The CDR3: CASSLVLAGGDEQFF. In DNA form, the CDR3 reads TGTGCCAGCAGCTTAGTGCTAGCGGGAGGGGATGAGCAGTTCTTC.

This sequence joins TRBV28 and TRBJ1-4; no clear D. The CDR3 spans 14 residues. CDR1 is MDHEN and CDR2 is SYDVKM in the germline V gene. V lost 5 bases and J lost 8, with 15 bases in between. This CDR3 is CASSPAQVREKLFF. In DNA form, the CDR3 reads TGTGCCAGCAGTCCTGCCCAGGTCAGGGAAAAACTGTTTTTT.

This chain uses TRBV6-5 with TRBJ2-7, with 8 bases aligning to TRBD2. Unmatched junction bases numbered 10, after V lost 5 bases and J lost 7 bases. CDR1 and CDR2 from the germline V gene are MNHEY and SVGAGI. The CDR3 sequence is 14 residues long. CDR3 region: CASSTNSGTEEQYF. CDR3 sequence (DNA): TGTGCCAGCAGTACCAATAGCGGGACGGAAGAGCAGTACTTC.

The chain recombines TRBV7-9 with TRBJ2-5; 7 positions agree with TRBD1. Trimming removed 3 bases from V and 1 base from J; junction bases left unmatched: 2. Germline loops: CDR1 SEHNR, CDR2 FQNEAQ (reference sequence). The CDR3 is 14 residues long. In DNA, the CDR3 is TGTGCCAGCAGCTTGAGGGACAGCCAAGAGACCCAGTACTTC. This codes for CASSLRDSQETQYF.

V and J are TRBV10-3 and TRBJ2-7; TRBD2 matches at 9 bases. The CDR3 has 15 residues. V lost 3 bases and J lost 0; bases outside the gene matches: 3. Germline V gene sequence: CDR1 ENHRY, CDR2 SYGVKD. The CDR3 nucleotides are TGTGCCATCAGTGACTATAGCGGGAGCTCCTACGAGCAGTACTTC. Translating gives CAISDYSGSSYEQYF.

The chain has TRBV11-2 and TRBJ2-7; D gene uncertain. Trimming shortened V by 0 bases and J by 2 bases, and 8 bases separated the two germline ends. Germline CDR1 SGHAT, CDR2 FQNNGV. CDR3 length: 14 amino acids. This chain's CDR3 is CASSLDILTYEQYF. CDR3 sequence (DNA): TGTGCCAGCAGCTTAGATATACTTACCTACGAGCAGTACTTC.

V is TRBV30 and J is TRBJ1-6; D remains ambiguous. Germline V gene lookup returns CDR1 GTSNPN and CDR2 SVGIG (reference sequence). The CDR3 runs to 13 residues. V was clipped by 2 bases and J by 10 bases, with 12 bases between them. The CDR3 nucleotides are TGTGCCTGGAGTACCCATACTGGGTCACCCCTCCACTTT. This translates into CAWSTHTGSPLHF.

The V call is TRBV28, the J call TRBJ1-5; TRBD1 matches 9 bases. CDR3 length: 14 residues. Germline V gene sequence: CDR1 MDHEN, CDR2 SYDVKM. V lost 6 bases, J lost 7 bases, and 7 bases stayed unmatched. CDR3 DNA: TGTGCCAGCAGGGGACAGGGCCATTGGCAGCCCCAGCATTTT. Translation: CASRGQGHWQPQHF.

This clone was counted once. V and J are TRBV6-5 and TRBJ2-7, with D perhaps matching TRBD1 or TRBD2 (6 bases each). This CDR3 is built from 13 residues. The ends were cut back, 2 bases at V and 6 bases at J, with 11 bases in the middle. The V gene's germline CDR1 is MNHEY and CDR2 SVGAGI. The CDR3 loop reads CASSYGGGGEQYF. Written as DNA, the CDR3 is TGTGCCAGCAGTTACGGAGGGGGTGGCGAGCAGTACTTC.

A single count supports this clone. The rearrangement joins TRBV15 to TRBJ2-7; D ambiguous. Trimming shortened V by 0 bases and J by 6 bases, and 9 bases separated the two germline ends. This CDR3 is built from 13 residues. The germline CDR1 and CDR2 sequences are LNHNV and YYDKDF (reference sequence). CDR3 coding DNA: TGTGCCACCAGCAGAGATGGCTTTGGCGAGCAGTACTTC. Residues: CATSRDGFGEQYF. Complete variable domain (other parts from reference TRBV15 and TRBJ2-7): DAMVIQNPRYQVTQFGKPVTLSCSQTLNHNVMYWYQQKSSQAPKLLFHYYDKDFNNEADTPDNFQSRRPNTSFCFLDIRSPGLGDTAMYLCATSRDGFGEQYFGPGTRLTVT.

This clone was picked up a small number of times. This chain uses TRBV13 with TRBJ2-5; possibly TRBD2 for D (5 bases). The V end was cut by 5 bases, the J end by 0 bases, with 16 bases between. The CDR3 extends over 16 amino acids. The germline V gene has CDR1 PRHDT and CDR2 FYEKMQ (reference sequence). This CDR3 is CASSGAAARYQETQYF. CDR3 in DNA: TGTGCCAGCAGCGGCGCAGCGGCAAGGTACCAAGAGACCCAGTACTTC.

The CDR3 loop is CASSDGQANEKLFF. The CDR3 region has the DNA TGTGCCAGCAGTGATGGGCAGGCTAATGAAAAACTGTTTTTT. V is TRBV2 and J is TRBJ1-4; the D is unclear. This CDR3 contains 14 residues. The germline V and J ends were trimmed by 3 bases and 3 bases, with 8 bases remaining between them. The germline gives CDR1 SNHLY, CDR2 FYNNEI.

J is TRBJ2-7 and V is TRBV13, with D unclear. In germline, CDR1 is PRHDT, CDR2 FYEKMQ (reference sequence). This CDR3 has 11 residues. With 5 bases removed from V and 3 bases from J, the gap between germline ends came to 5 bases. The CDR3: CASSRVYEQYF. CDR3 in DNA: TGTGCCAGCAGCCGGGTCTACGAGCAGTACTTC.

This chain connects TRBV5-4 to TRBJ2-1; D uncertain. The length of the CDR3 is 14 residues. Trimming pared 4 bases from V and 1 base from J, leaving 9 bases between. Germline CDR1 reads SGHNT; CDR2 reads YYREEE (reference sequence). The CDR3 DNA reads as TGTGCCAGCAGCCCTAAAGGATCCTACAATGAGCAGTTCTTC. It translates to CASSPKGSYNEQFF.

The rearrangement joins TRBV30 to TRBJ2-6; the match to TRBD1 covers 7 bases. The CDR3 runs to 15 residues. With V trimmed by 4 bases and J by 4 bases, 7 bases remained unmatched. Germline CDR1 is GTSNPN and CDR2 is SVGIG (reference sequence). The chain's CDR3 is CAWNTGASGANVLTF. Here the CDR3 DNA reads TGTGCCTGGAATACAGGGGCCTCGGGGGCCAACGTCCTGACTTTC. Full variable domain (missing parts from reference TRBV30 and TRBJ2-6): SQTIHQWPATLVQPVGSPLSLECTVEGTSNPNLYWYRQAAGRGLQLLFYSVGIGQISSEVPQNLSASRPQDRQFILSSKKLLLSDSGFYLCAWNTGASGANVLTFGAGSRLTVL.

The V and J genes are TRBV4-3 and TRBJ1-2, with no clear D. Per germline, CDR1 LGHNA and CDR2 YSLEER. V lost 2 bases and J 0 bases, leaving 1 base between the germline ends. The length of the CDR3 is 12 residues. In DNA form, the CDR3 reads TGCGCCAGCAGCCAATCTAACTATGGCTACACCTTC. Encoded protein: CASSQSNYGYTF.

The chain recombines TRBV15 with TRBJ2-5; the D gene is possibly TRBD1 (6 bases). Judging by the DNA end, TRBJ2-7 fits better; the J call may be wrong. Germline V gene data show CDR1 as LNHNV and CDR2 as YYDKDF (reference sequence). The length of the CDR3 is 14 residues. The CDR3: CATTRDRSSYEQYF. CDR3 in DNA: TGTGCCACCACCCGAGACAGGAGCTCCTACGAGCAGTACTTC.

The rearrangement joins TRBV28 to TRBJ1-2, with no clear D. Germline V gene sequence: CDR1 MDHEN, CDR2 SYDVKM. The CDR3 runs to 14 residues. Trimming cost V 9 bases and J 3 bases, with 17 bases left between them. The CDR3 DNA is TGTGCCAGTCTCGACTCCCTCGGATACTATGGCTACACCTTC. Protein product: CASLDSLGYYGYTF.

V gene TRBV9 combines with J gene TRBJ2-1, with 10 bases lining up with TRBD2. Trimming removed 4 bases from V and 5 bases from J; junction bases left unmatched: 6. Germline V CDR1 and CDR2: SGDLS, YYNGEE. CDR3 size: 15 residues. CDR3 loop: CASSSGLAAHNEQFF. The CDR3 DNA sequence: TGTGCCAGCAGCTCCGGACTAGCGGCCCACAATGAGCAGTTCTTC. The variable domain in full, with the rest retrieved from reference TRBV9 and TRBJ2-1, is DSGVTQTPKHLITATGQRVTLRCSPRSGDLSVYWYQQSLDQGLQFLIQYYNGEERAKGNILERFSAQQFPDLHSELNLSSLELGDSALYFCASSSGLAAHNEQFFGPGTRLTVL.

The chain recombines TRBV7-8 with TRBJ2-7; no clear D gene. Trimming pared 5 bases from V and 3 bases from J, leaving 5 bases between. Germline CDR1 is SGHVS and CDR2 is FQNEAQ. The CDR3 loop spans 11 amino acids. CDR3: CASSIFYEQYF. The CDR3 nucleotides are TGTGCCAGCAGCATCTTCTACGAGCAGTACTTC.

This chain connects TRBV5-4 to TRBJ2-2; tentative D call: TRBD2 (6 bases). From germline, CDR1 is SGHNT and CDR2 YYREEE (reference sequence). The CDR3 has 15 amino acids. V was shortened by 4 bases and J by 5 bases, with 15 bases between the two germline ends. As DNA, the CDR3 is TGTGCCAGCAGCCAGGGAGTAGCGGTAACCGGGGAGCTGTTTTTT. Amino acids: CASSQGVAVTGELFF.

The CDR3 loop reads CASSQSPLAGVYEQYF. CDR3 in DNA: TGCGCCAGCAGCCAGAGTCCTCTAGCGGGAGTGTACGAGCAGTACTTC. J is TRBJ2-7 and V is TRBV4-1, with 10 nucleotides matching TRBD2. V shed 3 bases and J 4 bases; nucleotides not matched to a gene: 9. The CDR3 spans 16 residues. The V gene's germline CDR1 is MGHRA and CDR2 YSYEKL.

This sequence joins TRBV20-1 and TRBJ2-5; D gene unclear. Judging by the DNA end, TRBJ2-7 fits better; the J call may be wrong. The CDR3 runs to 10 residues. The V gene's germline CDR1 is DFQATT and CDR2 SNEGSKA (reference sequence). CDR3 protein: CSAMAGEQYF. The CDR3 DNA reads as TGCAGTGCCATGGCCGGCGAGCAGTACTTC.